The 10 T cell receptor beta chains reported below all come from one sample, sequenced in a study of T cell responses to AZD1222 COVID-19 vaccine. The protocol was immunoSEQ multiplex PCR, while the TCRdb copy is restricted to in-frame clones and leaves out a portion. Of roughly 110,000 clones detected, 90% to 95% appear once; the ten largest clones hold 4% to 5.5%. The sequences come from peripheral blood, collected on day 0 of AZD1222 vaccination. Receptor source: an adult in good health.

The rearrangement links TRBV5-6 to TRBJ2-3, with D hard to call. The CDR3 totals 13 residues. Per the germline V gene, CDR1 is SGHDT and CDR2 is YYEEEE. V was shortened by 0 bases and J by 3 bases, with 5 bases between the two germline ends. CDR3 DNA: TGTGCCAGCAGCTTGGGGGGTACAGATACGCAGTATTTT. This gives the protein CASSLGGTDTQYF.

The chain carries TRBV11-2 and TRBJ2-7; D uncertain. CDR3 length: 13 amino acids. V was shortened by 7 bases and J by 7 bases, with 17 bases between the two germline ends. Germline V gives CDR1 SGHAT, CDR2 FQNNGV. The DNA of the CDR3 is TGTGCCAGCACCCGAAGTCTCCTACGAGAGCAGTACTTC. Its translation: CASTRSLLREQYF.

This chain connects TRBV5-1 to TRBJ1-1; unclear D gene. Germline assignment: CDR1 SGHRS and CDR2 YFSETQ. V was clipped by 7 bases and J by 4 bases, with 17 bases between them. CDR3 length: 14 amino acids. The CDR3 region is CASSPGEGSTEAFF. The CDR3 DNA reads TGCGCCAGCTCCCCTGGGGAGGGTTCCACTGAAGCTTTCTTT.

CDR3 bases: TGTGCCAGCAGCCCGACGGGGCTCACAGATACGCAGTATTTT. It yields the protein CASSPTGLTDTQYF. The rearrangement joins TRBV9 to TRBJ2-3; D tentatively reads TRBD1 or TRBD2 (5 bases each). Per the germline V gene, CDR1 is SGDLS and CDR2 is YYNGEE. Trimming left V 4 bases short and J 2 bases short, with 11 bases between. The CDR3 spans 14 residues.

V gene TRBV28 combines with J gene TRBJ2-7, with D perhaps TRBD1 or TRBD2 (5 bases each). Trimming removed 1 base from V and 0 bases from J, with 16 bases in between. Germline values: CDR1 MDHEN, CDR2 SYDVKM. The CDR3 is made up of 17 amino acids. The CDR3 here is CASSLFWGLDLSYEQYF. The CDR3, as DNA: TGTGCCAGCAGTTTATTCTGGGGGTTAGACCTCTCCTACGAGCAGTACTTC.

This clone occurred once. The chain is built from TRBV10-3 and TRBJ2-7, with 7 bases identical to TRBD2. Germline V gene sequence: CDR1 ENHRY, CDR2 SYGVKD. The length of the CDR3 is 15 residues. The CDR3 DNA sequence: TGTGCAACTCGGCCGGCGGGGGATCCTTACGACGAGCAGTACTTC. Protein product: CATRPAGDPYDEQYF.

The chain links TRBV6-2 or TRBV6-3 to TRBJ1-1, with a weak D call TRBD1 (6 bases). The CDR3 consists of 12 residues. Trimming pared 5 bases from V and 7 bases from J, leaving 11 bases between. Looked up from germline, CDR1 is MNHEY and CDR2 is SVGEGT. CDR3 nucleotides: TGTGCCAGCAGTACCGTCAGGGGTGAAGCTTTCTTT. Protein product: CASSTVRGEAFF.

The chain couples TRBV10-1 to TRBJ2-3; TRBD2 agrees at 15 bases. Per the germline V gene, CDR1 is WNHNN and CDR2 is SYGVQD (reference sequence). Unmatched junction bases numbered 5, after V lost 2 bases and J lost 5 bases. The CDR3 covers 17 residues. The CDR3 is CASSEGLAGGPGDTQYF. The CDR3 DNA is TGCGCCAGCAGTGAGGGACTAGCGGGGGGGCCAGGAGATACGCAGTATTTT.

The gene calls are TRBV28 and TRBJ1-5; 8 positions agree with TRBD1. CDR1 and CDR2 from the germline V gene are MDHEN and SYDVKM. V dropped 4 bases and J dropped 0; count of bases not matched to a gene: 8. CDR3 length equals 17 residues. CDR3 bases: TGTGCCAGCAGTTCAGGGGGCATAGCTTATAGCAATCAGCCCCAGCATTTT. It codes for CASSSGGIAYSNQPQHF.

This clone was seen more than once but under ten times. This chain connects TRBV3-1 (or the pseudogene TRBV3-2) to TRBJ1-6; unclear D gene. The germline gives CDR1 LGHDT, CDR2 YNNKEL (reference sequence). V lost 4 bases to trimming and J lost 8 bases, with 12 bases between them. The CDR3 runs to 14 residues. This chain's CDR3 is CASSPDLRDSPLHF. As DNA, the CDR3 is TGTGCCAGCAGCCCGGACCTCCGGGATTCACCCCTCCACTTT.